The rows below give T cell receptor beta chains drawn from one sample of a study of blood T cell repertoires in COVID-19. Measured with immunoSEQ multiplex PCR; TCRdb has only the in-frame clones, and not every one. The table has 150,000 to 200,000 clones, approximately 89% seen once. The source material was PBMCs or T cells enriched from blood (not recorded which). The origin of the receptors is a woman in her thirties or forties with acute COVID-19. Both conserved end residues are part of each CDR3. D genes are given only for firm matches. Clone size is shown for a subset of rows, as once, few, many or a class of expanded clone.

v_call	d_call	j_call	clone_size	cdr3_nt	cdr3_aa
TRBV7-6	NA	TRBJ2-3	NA	TGTGCCAGCAGCCCACCCGTTCCGGGGGGCGACACAGATACGCAGTATTTT	CASSPPVPGGDTDTQYF
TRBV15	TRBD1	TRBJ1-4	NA	TGTGCCACCAGCACCGAAGGACAGGGAGGAAATGAAAAACTGTTTTTT	CATSTEGQGGNEKLFF
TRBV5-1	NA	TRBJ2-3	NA	TGCGCCAGCGGTGAGGGCACAGATACGCAGTATTTT	CASGEGTDTQYF
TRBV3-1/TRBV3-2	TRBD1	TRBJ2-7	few	TGTGCCAGCAGCCTCAATCCGGGACAGGGGGCTTACGAGCAGTACTTC	CASSLNPGQGAYEQYF
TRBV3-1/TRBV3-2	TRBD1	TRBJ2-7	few	TGTGCCAGCAGCCAAGTAAACAGGGGTCCCTACGAGCAGTACTTC	CASSQVNRGPYEQYF
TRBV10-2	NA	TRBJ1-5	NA	TGCGCCAGCAGTGAGATGGGGGGAGGTAATCAGCCCCAGCATTTT	CASSEMGGGNQPQHF
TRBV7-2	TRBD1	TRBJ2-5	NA	TGTGCCAGCAGCTCGTTTGGACAGGGACCGTGGACCCAGTACTTC	CASSSFGQGPWTQYF
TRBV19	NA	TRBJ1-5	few	TGTGCCAGTAGTGAAGGGGTGACTAGCAATCAGCCCCAGCATTTT	CASSEGVTSNQPQHF
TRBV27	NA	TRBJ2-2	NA	TGTGCCAGCAGCCCAGCCGAGAGAGCGGAAGGCACCGGGGAGCTGTTTTTT	CASSPAERAEGTGELFF
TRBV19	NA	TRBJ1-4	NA	TGTGCCAGTAGTATGGCCTTGGCGGGTACGGGAGAAAAACTGTTTTTT	CASSMALAGTGEKLFF
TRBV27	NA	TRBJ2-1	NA	TGTGCCAGCAGTTTATTGCCAGGGCCCAAGAATGAGCAGTTCTTC	CASSLLPGPKNEQFF
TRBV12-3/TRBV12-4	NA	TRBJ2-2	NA	TGTGCCAGCAGTTTCTCTGGAGGCGGGGAGCTGTTTTTT	CASSFSGGGELFF
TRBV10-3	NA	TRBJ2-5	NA	TGTGCCATCAGTGAGGCTACACGGACTACTGAAAATTTAGAGACCCAGTACTTC	CAISEATRTTENLETQYF
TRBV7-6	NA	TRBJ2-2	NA	TGTGGTAGCAGGGCCTTAACGAACACCGGGGAGCTGTTTTTT	CGSRALTNTGELFF
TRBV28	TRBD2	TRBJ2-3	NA	TGTGCCAGCAAGCCTTTAGCGGGGGCTTTGGATACGCAGTATTTT	CASKPLAGALDTQYF
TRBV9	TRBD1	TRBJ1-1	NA	TGTGCCAGCAGCGACGGGACAGGGCAAGCTTTCTTT	CASSDGTGQAFF
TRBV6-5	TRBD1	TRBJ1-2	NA	TGTGCCAGCAGTTACTCGACAGGGGGCGATGGCTACACCTTC	CASSYSTGGDGYTF
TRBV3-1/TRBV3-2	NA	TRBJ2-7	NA	TGTGCCAGCAGCCAAACTCGGAGAGATAACGAGCAGTACTTC	CASSQTRRDNEQYF
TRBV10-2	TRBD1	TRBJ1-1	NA	TGCGCCAGCATCGGGGACAGGGGGAGGACTGAAGCTTTCTTT	CASIGDRGRTEAFF
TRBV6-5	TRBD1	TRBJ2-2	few	TGTGCCAGCAGACCACCGGACAGGGAAACCGGGGAGCTGTTTTTT	CASRPPDRETGELFF
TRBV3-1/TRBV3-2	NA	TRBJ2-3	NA	TGTGCCAGCAGCCAAGATGTCTGGCAAGATACGCAGTATTTT	CASSQDVWQDTQYF
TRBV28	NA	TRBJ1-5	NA	TGTGCCAGCAGTTCTCATCGGTACGGTCGGCCCCAGCATTTT	CASSSHRYGRPQHF
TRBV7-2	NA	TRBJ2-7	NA	TGTGCCAGCAGGAGGGCGGGGACCTACGAGCAGTACTTC	CASRRAGTYEQYF
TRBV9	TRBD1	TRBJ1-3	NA	TGTGCCAGCAGCGGGGGACAGGAGTACTCTGGAAACACCATATATTTT	CASSGGQEYSGNTIYF
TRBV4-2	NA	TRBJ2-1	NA	TGTGCCAGCTCCGCGTTTCAGGTAGCGAATGAGCAGTTCTTC	CASSAFQVANEQFF
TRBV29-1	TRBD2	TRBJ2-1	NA	TGCAGCGTTGAGGGGGGGGACCAGGGCTCCTACAATGAGCAGTTCTTC	CSVEGGDQGSYNEQFF
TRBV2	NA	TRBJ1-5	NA	TGTGCCAGCAGGACTCTCGTTAGTACCGATCAGCCCCAGCATTTT	CASRTLVSTDQPQHF
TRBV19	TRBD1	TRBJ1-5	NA	TGTGCCGGGGGACAGCTCAATCAGCCCCAGCATTTT	CAGGQLNQPQHF
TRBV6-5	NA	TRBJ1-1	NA	TGTGCCAGCAGTTCCAGGGCCTCAAACACTGAAGCTTTCTTT	CASSSRASNTEAFF
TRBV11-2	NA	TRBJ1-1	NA	TGTGCCAGCAGCAGACAGTTGAACACTGAAGCTTTCTTT	CASSRQLNTEAFF
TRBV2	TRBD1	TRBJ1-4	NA	TGTGCCAGCAGTGATGGTGACAGGGGGCTAGGTAATGAAAAACTGTTTTTT	CASSDGDRGLGNEKLFF
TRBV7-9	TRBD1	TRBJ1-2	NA	TGTGCCAGCAGCTTAGGACAGGGAGGAAACTATGGCTACACCTTC	CASSLGQGGNYGYTF
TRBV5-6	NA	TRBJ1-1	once	TGTGCCAGCAGCTTGGCCCCACAGTTGAACACTGAAGCTTTCTTT	CASSLAPQLNTEAFF
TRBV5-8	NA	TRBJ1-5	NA	TGTGCCAGCAGCGGCGGGATCTGGGGATGGGAGGGCAATCAGCCCCAGCATTTT	CASSGGIWGWEGNQPQHF
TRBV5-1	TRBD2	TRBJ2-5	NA	TGCGCCAGCAGCCCAGGACTAGCGGGAGCACAAGAGACCCAGTACTTC	CASSPGLAGAQETQYF
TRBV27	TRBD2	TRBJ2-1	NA	TGTGCCAGCAGTCCGTCGGCTAGCGGGAGGGCCTATGAGCAGTTCTTC	CASSPSASGRAYEQFF
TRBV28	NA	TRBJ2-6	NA	TGTGCCAGCAGTTTGGAACAGGGGGCCAACGTCCTGACTTTC	CASSLEQGANVLTF
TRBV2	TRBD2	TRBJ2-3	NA	TGTGCCAGCAGGTGGACTAGCGGGAGACCCACAGATACGCAGTATTTT	CASRWTSGRPTDTQYF
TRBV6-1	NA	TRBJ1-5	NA	TGTGCCAGCAGTGAGGTAGTCGGGACAAAATTTTATCAGCCCCAGCATTTT	CASSEVVGTKFYQPQHF
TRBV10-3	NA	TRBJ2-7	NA	TGTGCCATCAGTAGCGGTTACGAGCAGTACTTC	CAISSGYEQYF
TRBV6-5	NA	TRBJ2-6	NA	TGTGCCAGCAGTTACGGAGCCTCTGGGGCCAACGTCCTGACTTTC	CASSYGASGANVLTF
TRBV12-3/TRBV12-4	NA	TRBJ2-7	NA	TGTGCCAGCAGTTTAGTCTTAGCCTACGAGCAGTACTTC	CASSLVLAYEQYF
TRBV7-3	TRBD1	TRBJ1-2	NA	TGTGCCAGCAGCTTCTCTCCGACAGGGGATGGCTACACCTTC	CASSFSPTGDGYTF
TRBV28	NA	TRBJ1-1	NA	TGTGCCAGCAGTTTGGCGGCGGGTGGGAACACTGAAGCTTTCTTT	CASSLAAGGNTEAFF
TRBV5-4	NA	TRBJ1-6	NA	TGTGCCAGCAGCTTCTCGGGACACTATAATTCACCCCTCCACTTT	CASSFSGHYNSPLHF
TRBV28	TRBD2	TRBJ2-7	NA	TGTGCCAGCAGTTTCCCGGGGGTCCCGGGGGGGCAGTACTTC	CASSFPGVPGGQYF
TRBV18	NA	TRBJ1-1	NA	TGTGCCAGCTCACCAAGAAACAGTGATGGTGAAGCTTTCTTT	CASSPRNSDGEAFF
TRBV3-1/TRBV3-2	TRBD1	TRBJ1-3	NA	TGTGCCAGCAGCTACAGGGGTGATGGAAACACCATATATTTT	CASSYRGDGNTIYF
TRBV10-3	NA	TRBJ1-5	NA	TGTGCCATCAGTGAGTGGCCGAATCAGCCCCAGCATTTT	CAISEWPNQPQHF
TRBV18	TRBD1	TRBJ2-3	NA	TGTGCCAGCTCACCACTAAAGGGGGCACTAACAGATACGCAGTATTTT	CASSPLKGALTDTQYF
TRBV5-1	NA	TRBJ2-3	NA	TGCGCCAGCAGCTTGGCCCAGGCGGGCGCCGATACGCAGTATTTT	CASSLAQAGADTQYF
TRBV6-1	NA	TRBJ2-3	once	TGTGCCAGCAGTGACGGACAGACTAGCACAGATACGCAGTATTTT	CASSDGQTSTDTQYF
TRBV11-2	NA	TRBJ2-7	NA	TGTGCCAGCAGCGCCGCCGGGACACCTTCCTACGAGCAGTACTTC	CASSAAGTPSYEQYF